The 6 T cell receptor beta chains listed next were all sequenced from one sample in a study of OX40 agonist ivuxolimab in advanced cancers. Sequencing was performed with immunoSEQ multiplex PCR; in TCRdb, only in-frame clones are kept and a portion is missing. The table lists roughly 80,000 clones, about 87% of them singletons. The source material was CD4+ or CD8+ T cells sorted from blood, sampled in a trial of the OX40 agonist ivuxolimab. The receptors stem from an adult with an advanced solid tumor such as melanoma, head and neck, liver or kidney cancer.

The CDR3 here is CASIDGGGSSYNEQFF. The CDR3 DNA reads as TGTGCCAGCATCGATGGTGGGGGTAGCTCCTACAATGAGCAGTTCTTC. This sequence joins TRBV7-9 and TRBJ2-1, with D possibly being TRBD1 or TRBD2 (5 bases each). Germline lookup yields CDR1 SEHNR and CDR2 FQNEAQ (reference sequence). The CDR3 has 16 residues. V lost 7 bases, J lost 0 bases, and 16 bases lay in between.

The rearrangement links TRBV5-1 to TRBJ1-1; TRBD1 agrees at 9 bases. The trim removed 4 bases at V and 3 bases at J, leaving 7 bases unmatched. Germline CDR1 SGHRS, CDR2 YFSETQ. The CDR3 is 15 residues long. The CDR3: CASSDPGTGYTEAFF. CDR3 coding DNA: TGCGCCAGCAGCGACCCCGGGACAGGGTACACTGAAGCTTTCTTT.

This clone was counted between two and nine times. The CDR3 nucleotides read TGTGCCAGCAGCTTATCGGGCTGGAACATTCAGTACTTC. It translates to CASSLSGWNIQYF. The chain couples TRBV7-6 to TRBJ2-4; D not resolved. Between the trimmed V and J ends, which lost 2 bases and 7 bases, there was a span of 9 bases. Germline V lookup: CDR1 SGHVS, CDR2 FNYEAQ. The CDR3 extends over 13 amino acids. Drawing the rest from reference TRBV7-6 and TRBJ2-4, the complete variable domain is GAGVSQSPRYKVTKRGQDVALRCDPISGHVSLYWYRQALGQGPEFLTYFNYEAQQDKSGLPNDRFSAERPEGSISTLTIQRTEQRDSAMYRCASSLSGWNIQYFGAGTRLSVL.

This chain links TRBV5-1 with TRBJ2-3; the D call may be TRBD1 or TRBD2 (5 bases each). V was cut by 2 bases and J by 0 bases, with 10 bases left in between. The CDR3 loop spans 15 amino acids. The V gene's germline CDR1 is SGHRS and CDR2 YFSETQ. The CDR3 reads CASSFTGRSTDTQYF. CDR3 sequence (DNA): TGCGCCAGCAGCTTCACGGGACGGAGCACAGATACGCAGTATTTT. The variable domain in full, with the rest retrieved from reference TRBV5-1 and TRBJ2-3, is KAGVTQTPRYLIKTRGQQVTLSCSPISGHRSVSWYQQTPGQGLQFLFEYFSETQRNKGNFPGRFSGRQFSNSRSEMNVSTLELGDSALYLCASSFTGRSTDTQYFGPGTRLTVL.

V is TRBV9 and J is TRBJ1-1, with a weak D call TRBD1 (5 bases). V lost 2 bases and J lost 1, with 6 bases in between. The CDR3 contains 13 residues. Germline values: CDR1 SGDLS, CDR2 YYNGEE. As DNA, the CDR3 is TGTGCCAGCAGCGTTCAGGGGAACACTGAAGCTTTCTTT. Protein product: CASSVQGNTEAFF.

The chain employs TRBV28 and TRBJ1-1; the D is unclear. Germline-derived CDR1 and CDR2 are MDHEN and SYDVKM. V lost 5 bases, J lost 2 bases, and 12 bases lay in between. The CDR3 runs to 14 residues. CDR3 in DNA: TGTGCCAGCAGTCCTCCGACTCCTAACACTGAAGCTTTCTTT. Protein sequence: CASSPPTPNTEAFF.